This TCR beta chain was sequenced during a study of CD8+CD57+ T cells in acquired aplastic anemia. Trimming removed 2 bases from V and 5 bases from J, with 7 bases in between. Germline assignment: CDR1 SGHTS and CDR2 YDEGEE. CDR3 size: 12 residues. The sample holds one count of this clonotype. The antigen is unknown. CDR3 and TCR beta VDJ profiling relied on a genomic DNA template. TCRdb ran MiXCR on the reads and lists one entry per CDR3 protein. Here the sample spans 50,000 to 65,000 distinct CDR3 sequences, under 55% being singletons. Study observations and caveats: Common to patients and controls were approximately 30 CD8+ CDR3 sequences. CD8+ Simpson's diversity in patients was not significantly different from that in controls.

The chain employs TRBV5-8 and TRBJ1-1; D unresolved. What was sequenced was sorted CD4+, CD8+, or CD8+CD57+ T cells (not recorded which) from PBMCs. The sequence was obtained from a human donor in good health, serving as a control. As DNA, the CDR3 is TGTGCCAGCAGCTTAGGCACAACTGAAGCTTTCTTT. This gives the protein CASSLGTTEAFF.